Below, one T cell receptor (beta chain) is given with its context. Its antigen is as yet unknown. With 60 Vbeta and 13 Jbeta primers, the PCR was carried out. The table came from immunoSEQ multiplex PCR; TCRdb's copy has only in-frame clones and leaves some out. The data contain some 200,000 clones, roughly 68% of them singletons. The data were taken from a study of cytomegalovirus exposure and HLA in healthy donors. Findings of the study overall: The study recorded 150 to 200 TCR beta chains that were cytomegalovirus-associated. There were a few CMV-associated chains whose specificity for CMV antigens was confirmed in vitro. Equally common other TCR beta chains were less clonally expanded than HLA-associated ones, a later analysis found. Serostatus for CMV was the only available immune exposure information.

The CDR3 runs 19 residues. Germline CDR1 and CDR2: SNHLY and FYNNEI. V lost 2 bases and J lost 0; bases outside the gene matches: 9. The sequence was collected from a woman aged 25 to 39 in good health and CMV-seronegative. Sequencing input: PBMCs. This rearrangement joins TRBV2 to TRBJ2-1; 11 nucleotides agree with TRBD2. The CDR3 sequence is CASSEILAGVGSSYNEQFF. The DNA of the CDR3 is TGTGCCAGCAGTGAAATACTAGCGGGGGTCGGGAGCTCCTACAATGAGCAGTTCTTC.